These 9 T cell receptor beta chains originate from one sample sequenced in a study of blood T cell repertoires in COVID-19. TCRdb's copy holds only in-frame clones and misses some; the assay was immunoSEQ multiplex PCR. The sample has about 290,000 clones; 89% are singletons. The sequenced sample consisted of peripheral blood. The receptors originated from a woman between 25 and 40 years old with COVID-19, enrolled during active disease.

The V and J genes are TRBV18 and TRBJ2-7; maybe TRBD2 (6 bases). CDR1 is KGHSH, CDR2 LQKENI, per germline. V gave up 0 bases and J gave up 3 bases, with 12 bases separating them. The CDR3 consists of 15 residues. As DNA, the CDR3 is TGTGCCAGCTCACCACCGGAGGGTCCCTTCTACGAGCAGTACTTC. Amino acids: CASSPPEGPFYEQYF.

In this sample, this clone turned up a few times. The chain combines TRBV14 with TRBJ2-7; the D gene is possibly TRBD2 (6 bases). This CDR3 is built from 15 residues. Germline lookup yields CDR1 SGHDN and CDR2 FVKESK. The V end lost 3 bases, the J end lost 2 bases, and 14 bases lay between the germline ends. The CDR3 DNA is TGTGCCAGCAGCCAGTACAGGACGGGGGCCTACGAGCAGTACTTC. Amino acid sequence: CASSQYRTGAYEQYF. Full variable domain (rest looked up from reference TRBV14 and TRBJ2-7): EAGVTQFPSHSVIEKGQTVTLRCDPISGHDNLYWYRRVMGKEIKFLLHFVKESKQDESGMPNNRFLAERTGGTYSTLKVQPAELEDSGVYFCASSQYRTGAYEQYFGPGTRLTVT.

This clone was observed a handful of times. The same CDR3 arises from other DNA sequences in this sample as well. The chain recombines TRBV5-4 with TRBJ2-3, with D tentatively TRBD1 (6 bases). V was pared by 2 bases and J by 1 base, with 8 bases between. Germline lookup yields CDR1 SGHNT and CDR2 YYREEE (reference sequence). This CDR3 contains 14 residues. Written as DNA, the CDR3 is TGTGCCAGCAGCTTTGGGGGCGGCACAGATACGCAGTATTTT. The encoded protein is CASSFGGGTDTQYF.

V and J are TRBV6-6 and TRBJ2-5; TRBD2 agrees at 7 bases. CDR1 MNHNY and CDR2 SVGAGI come from the germline V gene (reference sequence). The CDR3 is 16 residues long. The V segment lost 2 bases and the J segment 5 bases; nucleotides outside the gene matches: 11. The CDR3 nucleotides are TGTGCCAGCAGTTACGGATACGGGGGGTTGGGGGAGACCCAGTACTTC. Amino acids: CASSYGYGGLGETQYF.

This chain's CDR3 is CASSQVRGSGNTIYF. Written as DNA, the CDR3 is TGCGCCAGCAGCCAAGTCAGGGGATCTGGAAACACCATATATTTT. V usage is TRBV4-1 and J usage is TRBJ1-3; D might be TRBD1 (6 bases). Trimming took off 1 base at V and 1 base at J, with 8 bases between the two ends. Per germline, CDR1 MGHRA and CDR2 YSYEKL. The CDR3 is 15 amino acids.

The chain employs TRBV6-5 and TRBJ1-6; D not resolved. The CDR3 has 15 amino acids. Trimming stripped 3 bases from V and 11 bases from J, with 17 bases between. The germline gives CDR1 MNHEY, CDR2 SVGAGI. CDR3 sequence reads: CASSYGNRPVAPLHF. The CDR3, as DNA: TGTGCCAGCAGTTATGGTAACAGACCCGTTGCACCCCTCCACTTT.

The rearrangement joins TRBV28 to TRBJ1-2; maybe TRBD1 (6 bases). Germline-derived CDR1 and CDR2 are MDHEN and SYDVKM. CDR3 length: 13 residues. V lost 6 bases and J 8 bases, leaving 16 bases between the germline ends. CDR3 sequence: CASSPRGGFGYTF. The CDR3 region has the DNA TGTGCCAGCAGCCCTAGGGGGGGTTTCGGCTACACCTTC.

The chain joins TRBV27 to TRBJ1-2, with TRBD1 matching over 9 bases. J was trimmed by 7 bases and V by 3 bases; bases with no gene match: 9. The V gene's germline CDR1 is MNHEY and CDR2 SMNVEV (reference sequence). The CDR3 has 15 residues. The CDR3, as DNA: TGTGCCAGCAGTTTCCTACAGGGGGCAGTTCGTGGCTACACCTTC. It specifies CASSFLQGAVRGYTF.

A single count supports this clone. This chain connects TRBV5-1 to TRBJ2-3; 10 positions match TRBD1. CDR1 and CDR2 from the germline V gene are SGHRS and YFSETQ. This CDR3 contains 16 residues. J was trimmed by 3 bases and V by 4 bases; bases with no gene match: 8. CDR3 DNA: TGCGCCAGCAGCCCACGACAGGGGGCGGGAACAGATACGCAGTATTTT. This codes for CASSPRQGAGTDTQYF.